These T cell receptor beta chains were read from a single sample in a study of CD8+ T cells in alopecia areata. Using immunoSEQ multiplex PCR, the repertoire was profiled, and TCRdb retains in-frame clones only, with some absent. The data show about 200,000 clones, around three fifths seen once. Sequencing was performed on CD4+ T cells sorted from blood, taken at week 0. The receptors here all came from a human donor with alopecia areata. CDR3s include the opening cysteine and the closing phenylalanine or tryptophan. The order of the fields is J gene, clone size, V gene, D gene, CDR3 protein, CDR3 DNA. A D gene is named only where the DNA matches it firmly. Clone size, where shown, is once, few, many, or a class for clones that have expanded.

TRBJ2-5 | - | TRBV11-2 | TRBD1 | CASSQDRGQETQYF | TGTGCCAGCAGTCAGGACAGGGGCCAAGAGACCCAGTACTTC
TRBJ2-2 | few | TRBV19 | TRBD1 | CASSDRAGELFF | TGTGCCAGTAGTGACAGGGCCGGGGAGCTGTTTTTT
TRBJ2-7 | - | TRBV29-1 | - | CSVEADSYEQYF | TGCAGCGTTGAAGCCGACTCATACGAGCAGTACTTC
TRBJ2-7 | - | TRBV6-5 | - | CASVGGIFPYEQYF | TGTGCCAGCGTGGGTGGGATATTTCCCTACGAGCAGTACTTC
TRBJ2-7 | - | TRBV6-5 | TRBD1 | CASSRQGEEQYF | TGTGCCAGCAGTAGACAGGGGGAAGAGCAGTACTTC
TRBJ1-1 | - | TRBV7-8 | - | CASSQRRTEAFF | TGTGCCAGCAGCCAAAGGAGGACTGAAGCTTTCTTT
TRBJ1-1 | - | TRBV30 | - | CAWSRRSNTEAFF | TGTGCCTGGAGCCGAAGGAGCAACACTGAAGCTTTCTTT
TRBJ2-4 | - | TRBV14 | - | CASSQTQGLAKNIQYF | TGTGCCAGCAGCCAGACACAGGGTTTAGCCAAAAACATTCAGTACTTC
TRBJ2-7 | - | TRBV5-1 | - | CASSRSDSYGQYF | TGCGCCAGCAGCCGATCGGACAGCTACGGGCAGTACTTC
TRBJ2-6 | - | TRBV7-9 | - | CASPPPPSGANVLTF | TGTGCCAGCCCTCCCCCCCCCTCTGGGGCCAACGTCCTGACTTTC
TRBJ2-5 | - | TRBV5-4 | - | CASSLAQGTETQYF | TGTGCCAGCAGCTTGGCCCAGGGTACGGAGACCCAGTACTTC
TRBJ1-2 | - | TRBV29-1 | - | CSVDNRAYGYTF | TGCAGCGTTGACAACAGGGCCTATGGCTACACCTTC
TRBJ1-1 | - | TRBV5-4 | - | CASSYRGSTLMNTEAFF | TGTGCCAGCAGCTACCGGGGCTCGACATTGATGAACACTGAAGCTTTCTTT
TRBJ2-2 | - | TRBV25-1 | - | CASSEYAGNWELFF | TGTGCCAGCAGTGAATACGCAGGGAACTGGGAGCTGTTTTTT
TRBJ1-2 | - | TRBV18 | TRBD1 | CASSPGTAYGYTF | TGTGCCAGCTCACCGGGGACAGCTTATGGCTACACCTTC
TRBJ2-1 | - | TRBV6-1 | TRBD2 | CASSARTSGYNEQFF | TGTGCCAGCAGCGCCAGGACTAGCGGCTACAATGAGCAGTTCTTC
TRBJ1-4 | - | TRBV5-1 | - | CASRPRQVNNEKLFF | TGCGCCAGCAGACCACGTCAGGTTAATAATGAAAAACTGTTTTTT
TRBJ2-3 | - | TRBV5-1 | - | CASSQPGDTQYF | TGCGCCAGCAGCCAACCAGGAGATACGCAGTATTTT
TRBJ2-3 | - | TRBV5-4 | TRBD1 | CASSSPRDSNTDTQYF | TGTGCCAGCAGCTCCCCCCGGGACAGTAACACAGATACGCAGTATTTT
TRBJ2-1 | - | TRBV7-9 | TRBD2 | CASSPKPRLAGVGNEQFF | TGTGCCAGCAGCCCAAAACCCCGGCTAGCGGGTGTTGGGAATGAGCAGTTCTTC
TRBJ2-3 | - | TRBV2 | - | CASSEGDMGTQYF | TGTGCCAGCAGTGAGGGGGACATGGGTACGCAGTATTTT
TRBJ1-1 | few | TRBV30 | - | CAWSPKMYPHEAFF | TGTGCCTGGAGCCCCAAGATGTACCCACATGAAGCTTTCTTT
TRBJ1-1 | - | TRBV18 | - | CASSPQATEAFF | TGTGCCAGCTCACCACAAGCCACTGAAGCTTTCTTT
TRBJ2-6 | few | TRBV7-3 | - | CASSFPGANVLTF | TGTGCCAGCAGCTTCCCTGGGGCCAACGTCCTGACTTTC
TRBJ2-3 | few | TRBV19 | - | CASSLDGGTDTQYF | TGTGCCAGTAGTTTGGACGGTGGCACAGATACGCAGTATTTT
TRBJ1-6 | - | TRBV7-9 | - | CASSPTGTSPLHF | TGTGCCAGCAGCCCAACAGGAACTTCACCCCTCCACTTT
TRBJ2-7 | - | TRBV6-6 | TRBD2 | CASWRGTYEQYF | TGTGCCAGCTGGCGGGGGACCTACGAGCAGTACTTC
TRBJ2-6 | - | TRBV7-9 | - | CASSLGAGIVLTF | TGTGCCAGCAGCTTAGGTGCAGGGATCGTCCTGACTTTC
TRBJ2-3 | few | TRBV5-1 | - | CASSEPSTDTQYF | TGCGCCAGCAGCGAACCTAGCACAGATACGCAGTATTTT
TRBJ1-4 | - | TRBV30 | TRBD1 | CAWSRAGTGNEKLFF | TGTGCCTGGAGTAGAGCCGGGACAGGGAATGAAAAACTGTTTTTT
TRBJ2-1 | - | TRBV5-1 | - | CASSSRDVTYNEQFF | TGCGCCAGCAGCTCCAGGGACGTTACCTACAATGAGCAGTTCTTC
TRBJ1-2 | few | TRBV29-1 | - | CSVRDRNYGYTF | TGCAGCGTTCGCGACAGGAACTATGGCTACACCTTC
TRBJ1-2 | - | TRBV7-3 | - | CASSSSSEGGYTF | TGTGCCAGCAGCTCCTCCTCCGAGGGTGGCTACACCTTC
TRBJ2-2 | - | TRBV25-1 | TRBD1 | CASSDRGRRDGELFF | TGTGCCAGCAGTGACAGGGGGCGAAGGGACGGGGAGCTGTTTTTT
TRBJ2-7 | - | TRBV2 | - | CASDRSSYEQYF | TGTGCCAGCGACAGGAGCTCCTACGAGCAGTACTTC
TRBJ2-3 | - | TRBV9 | - | CASSVEADPTDTQYF | TGTGCCAGCAGCGTAGAAGCGGACCCCACAGATACGCAGTATTTT
TRBJ2-1 | - | TRBV4-1 | - | CASSRGYEQFF | TGCGCCAGCAGCCGGGGCTATGAGCAGTTCTTC
TRBJ1-4 | - | TRBV30 | - | CAWSKEEGEKLFF | TGTGCCTGGAGTAAGGAAGAAGGGGAAAAACTGTTTTTT
TRBJ1-4 | - | TRBV7-9 | - | CASSTFRDIGEKLFF | TGTGCCAGCAGCACATTCCGGGACATCGGGGAAAAACTGTTTTTT
TRBJ2-7 | - | TRBV6-5 | TRBD1 | CASTSGGQGAYEQYF | TGTGCCAGCACCTCCGGGGGACAGGGCGCCTACGAGCAGTACTTC
TRBJ1-2 | - | TRBV7-8 | TRBD1 | CASSYQERGPNYGYTF | TGTGCCAGCAGTTACCAGGAGAGGGGGCCTAACTATGGCTACACCTTC
TRBJ2-1 | - | TRBV2 | - | CASSEDGTYNEQFF | TGTGCCAGCAGTGAAGATGGGACCTACAATGAGCAGTTCTTC
TRBJ2-7 | - | TRBV4-1 | TRBD2 | CASAPFTAGTKDYEQYF | TGCGCCAGCGCCCCCTTCACAGCCGGGACTAAAGACTACGAGCAGTACTTC
TRBJ2-3 | few | TRBV5-1 | - | CASSLLGTPPSTDTQYF | TGCGCCAGCAGCTTACTCGGGACTCCTCCTAGCACAGATACGCAGTATTTT
TRBJ1-5 | - | TRBV27 | - | CASSLIGLSNQPQHF | TGTGCCAGCAGTTTAATCGGGTTGAGCAATCAGCCCCAGCATTTT
TRBJ1-3 | few | TRBV29-1 | - | CSVDCSRPGNTIYF | TGCAGCGTCGACTGTTCTCGTCCTGGAAACACCATATATTTT